This entry lists 3 T cell receptor beta chains sequenced from one sample in a study. TCRdb recomputed calls from the RT-PCR reads with MiXCR, one row per CDR3 protein. The table lists hundreds of thousands of distinct CDR3 sequences, 14% of them singletons. Sample: memory CD4+ T cells from blood. The receptor set was obtained from a female donor in good health, serving as a healthy control.

This clonotype was picked up a small number of times. V and J are TRBV29-1 and TRBJ2-1; TRBD1 matches at 8 bases. Germline assignment: CDR1 SQVTM and CDR2 ANQGSEA. This CDR3 is 14 amino acids long. Unmatched junction bases numbered 9, after V lost 6 bases and J lost 5 bases. CDR3 protein: CSVRTGYGNNEQFF. Here the CDR3 DNA reads TGCAGCGTCCGGACAGGGTACGGAAACAATGAGCAGTTCTTC.

This clonotype was observed a few times. The genes are TRBV5-1 and TRBJ2-1; D is undetermined. Germline V gene lookup returns CDR1 SGHRS and CDR2 YFSETQ. V shed 4 bases and J shed 0 bases, with 20 bases lying between them. The length of the CDR3 is 18 residues. The CDR3 DNA reads as TGCGCCAGCAGCGCATTGCCTCCAGGACGCTTCTCCTACAATGAGCAGTTCTTC. Translation gives CASSALPPGRFSYNEQFF.

This clonotype was observed at least ten times. The chain couples TRBV20-1 to TRBJ2-3, with D possibly TRBD2 on 6 matching bases. The CDR3 length is 14 residues. Trimming removed 6 bases from V and 2 bases from J, with 15 bases in between. Looked up from germline, CDR1 is DFQATT and CDR2 is SNEGSKA (reference sequence). CDR3 sequence reads: CSALGTGPTDTQYF. CDR3 in DNA: TGCAGTGCCTTGGGGACTGGACCCACAGATACGCAGTATTTT.